The clone carrying this T cell receptor (beta chain) was observed at least ten times. This entry belongs to a study of molecular identifiers for immune sequencing clone quantification. TCRdb re-called the PCR reads with MiXCR, one entry per CDR3 protein. The sample includes roughly 50,000 distinct CDR3 sequences, 25% of them seen just once. The CDR3 consists of 15 residues. The V gene lost 5 bases and the J gene lost 3 bases, with 14 bases spanning the gap. The chain is built from TRBV12-3 or TRBV12-4 and TRBJ1-5; D may be TRBD1 (5 bases). Sequencing used naive CD8+ T cells from blood, with Jurkat cell RNA spiked in. Subset reported: FACS-sorted CD8+CD4-CCR7+CD45RA+ naive T cells. The TCR originated in a human donor in good health. Some libraries in this study had Jurkat cell RNA spiked in. CDR3 in DNA: TGTGCCAGCAGTACGGCATCAGGGCTCAATCAGCCCCAGCATTTT. It specifies CASSTASGLNQPQHF.